This TCR beta chain is from a study of blood T cell repertoires in COVID-19. Study at large: Samples came from the United States, Italy and Spain, spanning acute and convalescent COVID-19.

Generated by immunoSEQ multiplex PCR, the TCRdb table keeps only in-frame clones and is missing some. The sample records hundreds of thousands of clones, 80% to 90% being singletons. Self-reported history from a screening survey and questionnaire set each donor's cohort. Recovered Cohort 3 donors showed two negative PCRs, clearance, or symptom resolution. CDR1 and CDR2 (germline): MNHNS, SASEGT. V lost 2 bases and J lost 0, with 13 bases in between. This CDR3 region has 16 residues. J is TRBJ1-2 and V is TRBV6-1, with D tentatively TRBD1 (5 bases). The sequencing sample was made of PBMCs or T cells enriched from blood (not recorded which). This clonotype originated in a man in his late teens or twenties who had recovered from COVID-19. As DNA, the CDR3 is TGTGCCAGCAGTGAATATGGGGGGAGGGCTAACTATGGCTACACCTTC. It is translated as CASSEYGGRANYGYTF.